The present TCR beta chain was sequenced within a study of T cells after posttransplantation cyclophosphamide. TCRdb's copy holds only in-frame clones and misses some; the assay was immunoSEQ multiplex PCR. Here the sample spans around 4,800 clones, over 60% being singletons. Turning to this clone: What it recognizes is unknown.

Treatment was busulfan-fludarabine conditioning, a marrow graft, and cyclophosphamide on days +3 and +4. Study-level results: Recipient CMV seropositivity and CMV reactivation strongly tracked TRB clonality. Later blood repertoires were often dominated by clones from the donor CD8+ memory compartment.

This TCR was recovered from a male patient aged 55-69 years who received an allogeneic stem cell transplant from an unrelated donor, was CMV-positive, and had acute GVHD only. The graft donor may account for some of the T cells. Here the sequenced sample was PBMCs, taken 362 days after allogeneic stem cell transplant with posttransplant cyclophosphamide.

The CDR3, as DNA: TGCGCCAGCAGCCAGTACCTTTCAGGGGGGTACGAGCAGTACTTC. Amino acid sequence: CASSQYLSGGYEQYF. The chain has TRBV4-3 and TRBJ2-7; maybe TRBD1 (7 bases). The CDR3 runs 15 residues. With 3 bases removed from V and 4 bases from J, the gap between germline ends came to 16 bases. Germline-derived CDR1 and CDR2 are LGHNA and YSLEER.